A single sample gave rise to the 10 T cell receptor beta chains below, sequenced in a study of memory CD4+ T cells and cytomegalovirus serostatus. This table comes from immunoSEQ multiplex PCR, and its TCRdb copy is limited to in-frame clones, with some not included. Counted here are about 41,000 clones, about 79% occurring once; the ten biggest clones make up about 6%. The sort gate was single viable CD3+CD4+CD8-CD45RO+ cells for memory CD4+ T cells. The sequencing sample was made of memory CD4+ T cells from blood. The receptors here all came from an adult in good health and CMV-seronegative.

This sequence joins TRBV19 and TRBJ1-2; no reliable D call. The CDR3 runs 12 residues. Germline lookup yields CDR1 LNHDA and CDR2 SQIVND (reference sequence). Trimming left V 4 bases short and J 7 bases short, with 10 bases between. DNA of the CDR3: TGTGCCAGTAGTAGATTGACGGGTGGCTACACCTTC. Protein product: CASSRLTGGYTF.

The chain uses TRBV28 and TRBJ1-1; 7 bases align to TRBD1. This CDR3 is 16 amino acids long. Germline trimming cut 6 bases from V and 5 bases from J; bases unmatched to any gene: 15. From germline, CDR1 is MDHEN and CDR2 SYDVKM. The CDR3 DNA follows: TGTGCCAGCAGCCTCGACGACAGGGTATATTTAACTGAAGCTTTCTTT. Protein product: CASSLDDRVYLTEAFF.

J is TRBJ2-6 and V is TRBV11-2, with D uncertain. Trimming cost V 5 bases and J 4 bases, with 9 bases left between them. Germline V CDR1 and CDR2: SGHAT, FQNNGV. This CDR3 is built from 14 residues. CDR3 sequence reads: CASSPLRGANVLTF. In DNA, the CDR3 is TGTGCCAGCAGCCCTTTGAGGGGGGCCAACGTCCTGACTTTC. The entire variable domain, with the rest obtained from reference TRBV11-2 and TRBJ2-6, is as follows: EAGVAQSPRYKIIEKRQSVAFWCNPISGHATLYWYQQILGQGPKLLIQFQNNGVVDDSQLPKDRFSAERLKGVDSTLKIQPAKLEDSAVYLCASSPLRGANVLTFGAGSRLTVL.

The CDR3, as DNA: TGTGCCAGCAGCGTAGGTGCATTAGCGGGACTAGAGACCCAGTACTTC. Its translation: CASSVGALAGLETQYF. This chain connects TRBV9 to TRBJ2-5, with 8 nucleotides matching TRBD2. J gave up 4 bases and V 0 bases, and 8 bases lay outside the gene matches. CDR1 is SGDLS, CDR2 YYNGEE, per germline. This CDR3 comprises 16 residues.

The V call is TRBV4-3, the J call TRBJ1-1; D is uncertain. This CDR3 is 15 amino acids long. The V end was cut by 0 bases, the J end by 8 bases, with 16 bases between. Germline CDR1 and CDR2: LGHNA and YSLEER. This CDR3 reads CASSQEVSRAREAFF. DNA for the CDR3: TGCGCCAGCAGCCAAGAAGTAAGTAGGGCAAGAGAAGCTTTCTTT.

This rearrangement joins TRBV29-1 to TRBJ1-2; 8 bases map to TRBD1. Germline trimming cut 3 bases from V and 3 bases from J; bases unmatched to any gene: 6. Germline CDR1 reads SQVTM; CDR2 reads ANQGSEA. The CDR3 has 14 residues. CDR3 in amino acids: CSVDPPTGDYGYTF. The CDR3 bases are TGCAGCGTTGACCCCCCGACAGGGGACTATGGCTACACCTTC.

The V gene is TRBV7-2, the J gene TRBJ1-5, with 8 nucleotides matching TRBD1. Germline V lookup: CDR1 SGHTA, CDR2 FQGNSA. The CDR3 totals 15 residues. Trimming removed 5 bases from V and 4 bases from J; junction bases left unmatched: 7. The chain's CDR3 is CASSHGHRGNQPQHF. The CDR3 coding sequence is TGTGCCAGCAGCCACGGTCACAGGGGGAATCAGCCCCAGCATTTT.

In its sample, this clone was seen once. The rearrangement uses TRBV10-3 and TRBJ1-1, with a weak D call TRBD1 (5 bases). Germline V gene data show CDR1 as ENHRY and CDR2 as SYGVKD. CDR3 size: 14 residues. The V end was cut by 4 bases, the J end by 3 bases, with 12 bases between. The DNA of the CDR3 is TGTGCCATCAGTGTCCAGGGAATGGACACTGAAGCTTTCTTT. Its translation: CAISVQGMDTEAFF.

The V call is TRBV9, the J call TRBJ2-7; TRBD2 agrees at 12 bases. The V gene end was trimmed by 3 bases and the J gene end by 10 bases; junction bases not matched to a gene: 8. CDR1 and CDR2 (germline): SGDLS, YYNGEE. The CDR3 loop spans 14 amino acids. CDR3 in amino acids: CASSEGLAGLIQYF. The CDR3 region has the DNA TGTGCCAGCAGCGAGGGACTAGCGGGTCTGATCCAGTACTTC.

In its sample, this clone was seen a few times. J is TRBJ2-7 and V is TRBV21-1. TRBV21-1 is designated a pseudogene. This CDR3 region has 14 residues. This CDR3 is CASSKQLCSYEQYF. The CDR3 coding sequence is TGTGCCAGCAGCAAACAGCTCTGCTCCTACGAGCAGTACTTC.